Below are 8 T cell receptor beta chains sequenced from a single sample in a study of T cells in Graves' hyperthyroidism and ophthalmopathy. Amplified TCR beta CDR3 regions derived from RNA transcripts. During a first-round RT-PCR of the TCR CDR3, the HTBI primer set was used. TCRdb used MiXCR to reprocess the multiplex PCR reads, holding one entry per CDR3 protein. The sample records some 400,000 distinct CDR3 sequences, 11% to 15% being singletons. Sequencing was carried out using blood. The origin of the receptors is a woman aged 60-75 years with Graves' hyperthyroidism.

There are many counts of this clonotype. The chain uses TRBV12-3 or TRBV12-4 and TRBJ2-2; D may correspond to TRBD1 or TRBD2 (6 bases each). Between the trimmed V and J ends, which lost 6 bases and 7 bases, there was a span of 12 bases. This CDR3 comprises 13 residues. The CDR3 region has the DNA TGTGCCAGCAGGAGGGGGGATGGCGGGGAGCTGTTTTTT. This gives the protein CASRRGDGGELFF.

CDR3 in amino acids: CASKGMNTEAFF. CDR3 DNA: TGTGCCAGCAAGGGTATGAACACTGAAGCTTTCTTT. V is TRBV9 and J is TRBJ1-1; D unclear. The germline V gene encodes CDR1 SGDLS and CDR2 YYNGEE. The germline V and J ends were trimmed by 6 bases and 0 bases, with 6 bases remaining between them. This CDR3 is 12 amino acids long.

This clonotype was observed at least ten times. CDR3 DNA sequence: TGTGCCAGCAGTCTCCGCGGGAGCGGGGCCTACGAGCAGTACTTC. Protein: CASSLRGSGAYEQYF. The chain is built from TRBV12-3 or TRBV12-4 and TRBJ2-7; the match to TRBD2 covers 7 bases. Trimming removed 5 bases from V and 2 bases from J; junction bases left unmatched: 9. The CDR3 is made up of 15 amino acids.

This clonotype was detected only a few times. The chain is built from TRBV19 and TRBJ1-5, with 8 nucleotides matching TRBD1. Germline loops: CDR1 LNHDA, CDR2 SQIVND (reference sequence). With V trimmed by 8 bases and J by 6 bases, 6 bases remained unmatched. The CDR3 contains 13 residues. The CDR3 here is CASSDRDRQPQHF. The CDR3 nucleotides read TGTGCCAGTTCGGACAGGGACCGTCAGCCCCAGCATTTT.

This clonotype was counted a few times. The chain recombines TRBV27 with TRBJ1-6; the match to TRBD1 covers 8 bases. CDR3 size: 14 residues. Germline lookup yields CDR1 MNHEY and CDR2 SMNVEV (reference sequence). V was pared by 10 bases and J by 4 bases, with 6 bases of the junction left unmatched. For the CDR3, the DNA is TGTGCCACTTCCAACAGGGGGTATAATTCACCCCTCCACTTT. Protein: CATSNRGYNSPLHF.

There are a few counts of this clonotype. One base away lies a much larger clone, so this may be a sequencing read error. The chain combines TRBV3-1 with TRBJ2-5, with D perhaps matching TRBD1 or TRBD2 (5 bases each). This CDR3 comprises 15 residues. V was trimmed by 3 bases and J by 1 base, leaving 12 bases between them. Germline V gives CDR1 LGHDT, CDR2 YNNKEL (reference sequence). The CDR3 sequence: CASSHGAAVQETQYF. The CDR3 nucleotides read TGTGCCAGCAGCCACGGGGCAGCCGTCCAAGAGACCCAGTACTTC.

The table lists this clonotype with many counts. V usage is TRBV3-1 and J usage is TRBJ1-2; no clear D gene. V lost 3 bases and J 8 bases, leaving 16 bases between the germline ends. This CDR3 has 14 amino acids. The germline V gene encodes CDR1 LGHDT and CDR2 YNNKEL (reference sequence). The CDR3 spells CASSHSGLPGGYTF. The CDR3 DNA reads TGTGCCAGCAGCCACTCTGGGCTCCCCGGGGGCTACACCTTC. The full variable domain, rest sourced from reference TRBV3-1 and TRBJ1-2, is DTAVSQTPKYLVTQMGNDKSIKCEQNLGHDTMYWYKQDSKKFLKIMFSYNNKELIINETVPNRFSPKSPDKAHLNLHINSLELGDSAVYFCASSHSGLPGGYTFGSGTRLTVV.

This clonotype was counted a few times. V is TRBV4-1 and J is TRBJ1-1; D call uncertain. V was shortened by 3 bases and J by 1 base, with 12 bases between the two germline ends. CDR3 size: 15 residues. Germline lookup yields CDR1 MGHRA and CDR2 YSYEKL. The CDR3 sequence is CASSHSLRGNTEAFF. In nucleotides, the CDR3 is TGCGCCAGCAGCCACTCTCTCCGGGGGAACACTGAAGCTTTCTTT.